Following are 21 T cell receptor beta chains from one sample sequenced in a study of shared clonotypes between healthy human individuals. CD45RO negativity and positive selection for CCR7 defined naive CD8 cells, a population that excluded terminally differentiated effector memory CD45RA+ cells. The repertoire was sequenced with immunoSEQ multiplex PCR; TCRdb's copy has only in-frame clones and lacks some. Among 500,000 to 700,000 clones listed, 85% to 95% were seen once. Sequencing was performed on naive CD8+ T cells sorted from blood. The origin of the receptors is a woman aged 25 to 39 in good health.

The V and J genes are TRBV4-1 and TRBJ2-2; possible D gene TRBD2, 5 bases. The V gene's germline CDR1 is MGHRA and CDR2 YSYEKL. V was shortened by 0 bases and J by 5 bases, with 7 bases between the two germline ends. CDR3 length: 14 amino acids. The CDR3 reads CASSQDEGTGELFF. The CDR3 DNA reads TGCGCCAGCAGCCAAGATGAGGGAACCGGGGAGCTGTTTTTT.

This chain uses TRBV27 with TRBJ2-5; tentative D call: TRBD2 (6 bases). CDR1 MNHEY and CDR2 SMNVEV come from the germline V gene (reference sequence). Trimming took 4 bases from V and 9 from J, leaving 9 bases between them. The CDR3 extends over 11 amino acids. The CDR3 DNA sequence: TGTGCCAGCAGTTCGGGACTTGCCCAGTACTTC. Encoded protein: CASSSGLAQYF.

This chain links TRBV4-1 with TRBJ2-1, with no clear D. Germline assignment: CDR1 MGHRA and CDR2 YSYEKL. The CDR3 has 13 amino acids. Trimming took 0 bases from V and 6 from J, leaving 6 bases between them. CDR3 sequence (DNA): TGCGCCAGCAGCCAAGATGGGCTCAATGAGCAGTTCTTC. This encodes CASSQDGLNEQFF.

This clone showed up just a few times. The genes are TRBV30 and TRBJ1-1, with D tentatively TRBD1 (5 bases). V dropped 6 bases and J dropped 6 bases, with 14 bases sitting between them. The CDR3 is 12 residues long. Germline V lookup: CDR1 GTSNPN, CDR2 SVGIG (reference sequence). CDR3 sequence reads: CACLDRGAEAFF. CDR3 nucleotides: TGTGCCTGCCTTGACAGAGGCGCTGAAGCTTTCTTT.

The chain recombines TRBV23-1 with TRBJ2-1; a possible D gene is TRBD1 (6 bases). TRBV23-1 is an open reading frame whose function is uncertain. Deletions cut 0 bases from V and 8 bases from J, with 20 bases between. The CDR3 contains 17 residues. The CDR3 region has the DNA TGCGCCAGCAGTCAATCGACTTTGAGGGGGTATGGATATGAGCAGTTCTTC. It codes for CASSQSTLRGYGYEQFF.

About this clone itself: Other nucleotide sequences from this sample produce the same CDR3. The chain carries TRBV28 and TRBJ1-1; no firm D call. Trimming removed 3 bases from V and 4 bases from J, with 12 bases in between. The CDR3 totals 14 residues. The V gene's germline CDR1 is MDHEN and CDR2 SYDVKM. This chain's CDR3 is CASSFVGGGTEAFF. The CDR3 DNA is TGTGCCAGCAGTTTCGTGGGTGGTGGCACTGAAGCTTTCTTT.

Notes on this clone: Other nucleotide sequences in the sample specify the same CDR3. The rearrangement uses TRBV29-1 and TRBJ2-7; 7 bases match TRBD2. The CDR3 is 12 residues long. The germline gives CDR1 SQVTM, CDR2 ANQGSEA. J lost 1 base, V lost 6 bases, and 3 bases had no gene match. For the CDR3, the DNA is TGCAGCGTATCGGGGGGATCCTACGAGCAGTACTTC. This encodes CSVSGGSYEQYF.

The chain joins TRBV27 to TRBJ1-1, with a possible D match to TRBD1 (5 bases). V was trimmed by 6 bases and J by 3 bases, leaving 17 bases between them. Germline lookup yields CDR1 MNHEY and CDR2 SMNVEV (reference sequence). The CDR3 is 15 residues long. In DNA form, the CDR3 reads TGTGCCAGCAGCAGGGTAGGGGCTGTGGACACTGAAGCTTTCTTT. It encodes CASSRVGAVDTEAFF.

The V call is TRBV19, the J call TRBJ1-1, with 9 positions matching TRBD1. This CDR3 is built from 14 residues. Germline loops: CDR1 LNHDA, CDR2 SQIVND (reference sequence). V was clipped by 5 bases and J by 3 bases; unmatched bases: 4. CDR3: CASSLGQGYTEAFF. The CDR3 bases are TGTGCCAGTAGTTTGGGACAGGGATACACTGAAGCTTTCTTT.

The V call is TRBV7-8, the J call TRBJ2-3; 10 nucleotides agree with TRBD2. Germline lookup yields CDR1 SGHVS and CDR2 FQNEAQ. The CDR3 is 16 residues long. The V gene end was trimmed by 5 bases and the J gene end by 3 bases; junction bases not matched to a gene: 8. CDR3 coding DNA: TGTGCCAGCAGCACTCTAGCGGGAGAGGGGACAGATACGCAGTATTTT. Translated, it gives CASSTLAGEGTDTQYF.

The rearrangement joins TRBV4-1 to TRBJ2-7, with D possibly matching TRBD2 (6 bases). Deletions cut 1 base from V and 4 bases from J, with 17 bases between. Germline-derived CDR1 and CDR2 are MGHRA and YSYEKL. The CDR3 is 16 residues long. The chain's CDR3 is CASSQGGALGLYEQYF. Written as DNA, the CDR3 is TGCGCCAGCAGCCAAGGCGGGGCCTTGGGGCTATACGAGCAGTACTTC.

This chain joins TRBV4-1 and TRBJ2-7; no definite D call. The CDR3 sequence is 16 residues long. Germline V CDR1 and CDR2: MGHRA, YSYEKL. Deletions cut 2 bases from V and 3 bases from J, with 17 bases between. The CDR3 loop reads CASSQLGPGNDYEQYF. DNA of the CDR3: TGCGCCAGCAGCCAATTAGGGCCTGGTAACGACTACGAGCAGTACTTC.

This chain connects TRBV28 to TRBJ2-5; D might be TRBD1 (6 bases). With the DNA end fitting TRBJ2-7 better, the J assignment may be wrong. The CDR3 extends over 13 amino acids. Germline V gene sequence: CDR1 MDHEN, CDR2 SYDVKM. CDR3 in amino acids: CASSAGQYYEQYF. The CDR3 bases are TGTGCCAGCAGTGCAGGACAGTACTACGAGCAGTACTTC.

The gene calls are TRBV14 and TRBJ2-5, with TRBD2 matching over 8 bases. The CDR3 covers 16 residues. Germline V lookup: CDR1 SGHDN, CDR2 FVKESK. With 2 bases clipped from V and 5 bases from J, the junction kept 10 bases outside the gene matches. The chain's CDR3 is CASSQPSGTRDETQYF. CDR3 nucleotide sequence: TGTGCCAGCAGCCAACCTTCCGGGACTAGGGATGAGACCCAGTACTTC.

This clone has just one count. The CDR3 protein is CASSLRRLSYEQYF. CDR3 DNA sequence: TGTGCCAGCAGCTTGAGGAGGCTGTCCTACGAGCAGTACTTC. The gene calls are TRBV5-6 and TRBJ2-7; weak D call: TRBD2 (5 bases). The CDR3 loop spans 14 amino acids. Germline CDR1 and CDR2: SGHDT and YYEEEE. V was trimmed by 1 base and J by 1 base, leaving 9 bases between them.

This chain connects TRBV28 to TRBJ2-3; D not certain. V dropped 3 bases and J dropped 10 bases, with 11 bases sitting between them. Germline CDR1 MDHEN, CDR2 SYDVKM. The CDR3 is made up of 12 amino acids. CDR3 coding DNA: TGTGCCAGCAGTTTCTTCGCGGTGCCGCAGTATTTT. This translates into CASSFFAVPQYF.

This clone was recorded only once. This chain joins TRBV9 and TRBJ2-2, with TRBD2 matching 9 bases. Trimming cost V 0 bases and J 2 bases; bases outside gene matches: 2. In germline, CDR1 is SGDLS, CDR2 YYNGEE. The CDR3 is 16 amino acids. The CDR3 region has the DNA TGTGCCAGCAGCGTAGGCGGGAGGGCCAACACCGGGGAGCTGTTTTTT. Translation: CASSVGGRANTGELFF.

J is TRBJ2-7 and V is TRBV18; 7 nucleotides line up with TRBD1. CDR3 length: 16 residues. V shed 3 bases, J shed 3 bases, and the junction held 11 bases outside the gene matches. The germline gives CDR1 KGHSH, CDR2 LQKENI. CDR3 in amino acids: CASSPPDREPYYEQYF. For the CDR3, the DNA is TGTGCCAGCTCACCGCCCGACAGGGAGCCTTACTACGAGCAGTACTTC. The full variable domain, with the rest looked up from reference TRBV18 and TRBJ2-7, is NAGVMQNPRHLVRRRGQEARLRCSPMKGHSHVYWYRQLPEEGLKFMVYLQKENIIDESGMPKERFSAEFPKEGPSILRIQQVVRGDSAAYFCASSPPDREPYYEQYFGPGTRLTVT.

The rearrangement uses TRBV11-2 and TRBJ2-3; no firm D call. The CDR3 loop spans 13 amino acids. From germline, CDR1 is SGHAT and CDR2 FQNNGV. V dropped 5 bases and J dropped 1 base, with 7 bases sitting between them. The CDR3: CASSPPGTDTQYF. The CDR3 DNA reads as TGTGCCAGCAGCCCCCCGGGCACAGATACGCAGTATTTT.

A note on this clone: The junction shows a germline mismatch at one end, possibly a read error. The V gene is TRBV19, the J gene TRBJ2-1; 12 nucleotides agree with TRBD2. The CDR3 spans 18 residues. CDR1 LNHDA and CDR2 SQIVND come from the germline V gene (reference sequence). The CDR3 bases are TGTGCCAGTAGAATAGGAGGACTAGCGGGAAGCTCCTACAATGAGCAGTTCTTC. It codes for CASRIGGLAGSSYNEQFF.

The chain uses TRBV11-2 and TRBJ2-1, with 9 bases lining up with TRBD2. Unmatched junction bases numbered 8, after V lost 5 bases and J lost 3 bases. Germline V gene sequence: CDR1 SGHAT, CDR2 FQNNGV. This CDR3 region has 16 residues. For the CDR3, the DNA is TGTGCCAGCAGCCCGGTCGAGACTAGCGGCTACAATGAGCAGTTCTTC. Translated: CASSPVETSGYNEQFF.